Below, 24 T cell receptor beta chains from the same sample are listed, as sequenced in a study of T cells in Graves' hyperthyroidism and ophthalmopathy. What was amplified from RNA transcripts were TCR beta CDR3 regions. The HTBI primer set drove a first-round RT-PCR of the TCR CDR3. In TCRdb, the multiplex PCR reads were re-called with MiXCR into one record per CDR3 protein. The sample has approximately 400,000 distinct CDR3 sequences; around 14% are singletons. The sample comprised blood. The receptors here all came from a woman aged 25-40 years with Graves' hyperthyroidism.

The table lists this clonotype with many counts. The V and J genes are TRBV2 and TRBJ2-7; a weak D match, TRBD2 (6 bases). Germline CDR1 is SNHLY and CDR2 is FYNNEI. The CDR3 runs to 15 residues. Between the trimmed V and J ends, which lost 5 bases and 5 bases, there was a span of 19 bases. CDR3 DNA: TGTGCCAGCAGTTCTGTACGGGAGTTATCCCACGAGCAGTACTTC. This encodes CASSSVRELSHEQYF.

This clonotype has at least ten counts. The chain links TRBV20-1 to TRBJ2-1, with TRBD2 matching 12 bases. The ends lost 5 bases at V and 9 bases at J; junction bases unmatched: 8. Germline CDR1 and CDR2: DFQATT and SNEGSKA (reference sequence). The CDR3 has 14 amino acids. CDR3 coding DNA: TGCAGTGCTCGGACTAGCGGGACGACCCCTGAGCAGTTCTTC. It is translated as CSARTSGTTPEQFF.

About this clonotype itself: A much larger clone lies one base from this, so it may be a read error. This chain links TRBV6-1 with TRBJ2-2; D might be TRBD1 (5 bases). CDR3 length equals 15 residues. CDR1 and CDR2 from the germline V gene are MNHNS and SASEGT. V was clipped by 0 bases and J by 7 bases, with 12 bases between them. CDR3: CASSEAGPQGGELFF. For the CDR3, the DNA is TGTGCCAGCAGTGAAGCAGGACCCCAGGGCGGGGAGCTGTTTTTT.

The chain combines TRBV6-1 with TRBJ2-2; 10 positions agree with TRBD2. The CDR3 extends over 13 amino acids. Unmatched junction bases numbered 6, after V lost 8 bases and J lost 9 bases. CDR1 and CDR2 from the germline V gene are MNHNS and SASEGT. CDR3 protein: CASGASGSRELFF. Written as DNA, the CDR3 is TGTGCCAGCGGGGCTAGCGGGAGCCGGGAGCTGTTTTTT.

This chain connects TRBV9 to TRBJ2-3, with 11 bases that match TRBD1. J lost 5 bases, V lost 3 bases, and 5 bases had no gene match. This CDR3 region has 15 residues. Germline loops: CDR1 SGDLS, CDR2 YYNGEE. The CDR3 nucleotides are TGTGCCAGCAGCGCGGACAGGGGGCGTGGAGATACGCAGTATTTT. Translated, it gives CASSADRGRGDTQYF.

In this sample, this clonotype turned up many times. The CDR3 sequence: CSAQDYEQYF. CDR3 DNA: TGCAGTGCTCAAGATTACGAGCAGTACTTC. The chain joins TRBV20-1 to TRBJ2-7; D remains unclear. The CDR3 extends over 10 amino acids. Germline V gene sequence: CDR1 DFQATT, CDR2 SNEGSKA (reference sequence). V shed 5 bases and J shed 4 bases, with 6 bases lying between them.

V usage is TRBV10-1 and J usage is TRBJ2-3; 7 bases map to TRBD2. The CDR3 covers 14 residues. Germline lookup yields CDR1 WNHNN and CDR2 SYGVQD (reference sequence). V trimming: 9 bases; J trimming: 4 bases; junction bases outside the gene matches: 10. This chain's CDR3 is CARRDYTSADTQYF. Written as DNA, the CDR3 is TGCGCCAGAAGGGACTACACCAGCGCAGATACGCAGTATTTT.

This clonotype was seen at least ten times. The CDR3 is CASSFGTSGPNTGELFF. As DNA, the CDR3 is TGTGCCAGCAGCTTTGGGACTAGCGGACCGAACACCGGGGAGCTGTTTTTT. The chain recombines TRBV7-2 with TRBJ2-2; 11 nucleotides agree with TRBD2. This CDR3 contains 17 residues. V lost 3 bases, J lost 0 bases, and 3 bases stayed unmatched. Germline V lookup: CDR1 SGHTA, CDR2 FQGNSA. The full variable domain, rest sourced from reference TRBV7-2 and TRBJ2-2, is GAGVSQSPSNKVTEKGKDVELRCDPISGHTALYWYRQSLGQGLEFLIYFQGNSAPDKSGLPSDRFSAERTGGSVSTLTIQRTQQEDSAVYLCASSFGTSGPNTGELFFGEGSRLTVL.

The chain is built from TRBV7-3 and TRBJ2-1; 13 nucleotides agree with TRBD2. CDR3 length: 17 amino acids. After removal of 5 bases from V and 5 bases from J, the junction contained 9 bases not matched to a gene. Germline V gene data show CDR1 as SGHTA and CDR2 as FQGTGA. The CDR3 region has the DNA TGTGCCAGCAGCCGATGGACTAGCGGGAGCCCCGACAATGAGCAGTTCTTC. Its protein product is CASSRWTSGSPDNEQFF.

The chain has TRBV4-1 and TRBJ2-6; 9 bases line up with TRBD1. Germline V CDR1 and CDR2: MGHRA, YSYEKL. V lost 3 bases, J lost 0 bases, and 6 bases stayed unmatched. The CDR3 runs 18 residues. For the CDR3, the DNA is TGCGCCAGCAGCCATTCGACAGGGGGAGTCTCTGGGGCCAACGTCCTGACTTTC. Translating it yields CASSHSTGGVSGANVLTF.

A note on this clonotype: This may be a read error: a much more frequent sequence differs by one nucleotide. CDR3 region: CAWSVDGHEQYF. For the CDR3, the DNA is TGTGCCTGGAGTGTGGACGGCCACGAGCAGTACTTC. This chain uses TRBV30 with TRBJ2-7; D is ambiguous. The V gene's germline CDR1 is GTSNPN and CDR2 SVGIG (reference sequence). Trimming cost V 0 bases and J 5 bases, with 8 bases left between them. The CDR3 consists of 12 residues.

The V gene is TRBV7-9, the J gene TRBJ1-1; D remains ambiguous. This CDR3 region has 11 residues. CDR1 is SEHNR, CDR2 FQNEAQ, per germline (reference sequence). The V end lost 5 bases, the J end lost 8 bases, and 9 bases lay between the germline ends. CDR3 sequence (DNA): TGTGCCAGCAGCCCCGGGGAGGAAGCTTTCTTT. Translation gives CASSPGEEAFF.

The V gene is TRBV19, the J gene TRBJ2-3, with TRBD2 as a possible D gene (7 bases). The CDR3 is made up of 18 amino acids. Germline CDR1 and CDR2: LNHDA and SQIVND (reference sequence). V lost 0 bases and J lost 2, with 18 bases in between. The CDR3 spells CASSIDLVRGLYTDTQYF. CDR3 DNA sequence: TGTGCCAGTAGTATAGATCTAGTCAGGGGACTATACACAGATACGCAGTATTTT. The full variable domain, in which reference TRBV19 and TRBJ2-3 provide the parts outside the CDR3, is DGGITQSPKYLFRKEGQNVTLSCEQNLNHDAMYWYRQDPGQGLRLIYYSQIVNDFQKGDIAEGYSVSREKKESFPLTVTSAQKNPTAFYLCASSIDLVRGLYTDTQYFGPGTRLTVL.

Only a few counts were recorded for this clonotype. The rearrangement links TRBV3-1 to TRBJ2-5, with D perhaps given as TRBD1 or TRBD2 (5 bases each). Germline lookup yields CDR1 LGHDT and CDR2 YNNKEL (reference sequence). The CDR3 extends over 13 amino acids. Trimming removed 3 bases from V and 3 bases from J, with 8 bases in between. Written as DNA, the CDR3 is TGTGCCAGCAGCCAGGGACGAAAAGAGACCCAGTACTTC. The encoded protein is CASSQGRKETQYF.

This clonotype was observed a handful of times. The rearrangement uses TRBV4-2 and TRBJ1-1; D uncertain. The CDR3 extends over 15 amino acids. Germline-derived CDR1 and CDR2 are LGHNA and YNFKEQ. V shed 1 base and J shed 1 base, with 10 bases lying between them. The CDR3 DNA follows: TGTGCCAGCAGCCAAGCGGCACAAACGAACACTGAAGCTTTCTTT. This gives the protein CASSQAAQTNTEAFF.

This clonotype was observed at least ten times. V gene TRBV20-1 combines with J gene TRBJ2-1, with a weak D call TRBD1 (6 bases). This CDR3 is built from 16 residues. V dropped 0 bases and J dropped 8 bases, with 20 bases sitting between them. In germline, CDR1 is DFQATT, CDR2 SNEGSKA (reference sequence). The CDR3 DNA is TGCAGTGCTAGAGATTTGAGAGGGGGTCGGTTCGATGAGCAGTTCTTC. Translated: CSARDLRGGRFDEQFF.

Many counts were recorded for this clonotype. This chain uses TRBV20-1 with TRBJ2-2; D possibly matches TRBD1 or TRBD2 (5 bases each). V was trimmed by 6 bases and J by 7 bases, leaving 21 bases between them. The CDR3 totals 15 residues. Germline V gene sequence: CDR1 DFQATT, CDR2 SNEGSKA (reference sequence). The CDR3 loop is CSAPVRDRLSGELFF. For the CDR3, the DNA is TGCAGTGCCCCTGTCCGGGACCGCCTCAGCGGGGAGCTGTTTTTT.

Concerning this clonotype itself: A clone one base away is much larger, so this may be a read error. The chain uses TRBV18 and TRBJ2-7; 8 bases map to TRBD2. The CDR3 contains 14 residues. The germline CDR1 and CDR2 sequences are KGHSH and LQKENI. The junction had 11 bases not matched to a gene; V was cut back by 8 bases and J by 5 bases. In DNA, the CDR3 is TGTGCCAGCACTTACGACACTAGCGGCAACGAGCAGTACTTC. As protein: CASTYDTSGNEQYF.

Many counts were recorded for this clonotype. The rearrangement links TRBV12-3 or TRBV12-4 to TRBJ1-4; the D gene is possibly TRBD1 (6 bases). This CDR3 spans 15 amino acids. V lost 6 bases, J lost 5 bases, and 16 bases lay in between. The CDR3 sequence: CASRVAQGRNEKLFF. The CDR3 DNA is TGTGCCAGCAGGGTAGCTCAGGGGAGGAATGAAAAACTGTTTTTT.

This clonotype was counted many times. The chain is built from TRBV3-1 and TRBJ2-2; no clear D gene. V lost 6 bases and J 2 bases, leaving 10 bases between the germline ends. The CDR3 length is 14 residues. Germline CDR1 reads LGHDT; CDR2 reads YNNKEL (reference sequence). This CDR3 reads CASSRTVNTGELFF. The CDR3 DNA sequence: TGTGCCAGCAGTCGGACCGTAAACACCGGGGAGCTGTTTTTT.

In its sample, this clonotype was seen a few times. The rearrangement uses TRBV5-1 and TRBJ2-1; a weak D match, TRBD2 (6 bases). Trimming stripped 4 bases from V and 6 bases from J, with 11 bases between. The CDR3 contains 13 residues. Germline CDR1 SGHRS, CDR2 YFSETQ. The CDR3 region is CASSRDGGNEQFF. The CDR3 coding sequence is TGCGCCAGCAGCCGGGACGGGGGCAATGAGCAGTTCTTC.

There are many counts of this clonotype. The rearrangement links TRBV6-1 to TRBJ2-1; 11 bases fit TRBD1. The CDR3 sequence is 14 residues long. V lost 6 bases and J lost 9; bases outside the gene matches: 7. Germline CDR1 is MNHNS and CDR2 is SASEGT. The CDR3 DNA follows: TGTGCCAGCAGGCAGGGACAGGGGGTAGGTGAGCAGTTCTTC. Translated, it gives CASRQGQGVGEQFF.

This chain connects TRBV5-1 to TRBJ1-6, with 7 bases lining up with TRBD1. The germline gives CDR1 SGHRS, CDR2 YFSETQ. The V gene end was trimmed by 0 bases and the J gene end by 5 bases; junction bases not matched to a gene: 5. The length of the CDR3 is 16 residues. The CDR3 sequence: CASSLAGQANNSPLHF. CDR3 bases: TGCGCCAGCAGCTTGGCTGGACAGGCGAATAATTCACCCCTCCACTTT.

The chain carries TRBV6-5 and TRBJ2-5; a possible D gene is TRBD2 (6 bases). CDR1 and CDR2 from the germline V gene are MNHEY and SVGAGI. V dropped 2 bases and J dropped 5 bases, with 9 bases sitting between them. The CDR3 has 13 residues. DNA of the CDR3: TGTGCCAGCAGTTACGGAGGGGAGGAGACCCAGTACTTC. Amino acids: CASSYGGEETQYF.